The 21 T cell receptor beta chains reported below all come from one sample, sequenced in a study of regulatory T cells in long-lasting Graves disease. Described time point: newly diagnosed GD, antithyroid drugs for less than 3 months. RNA from PBMCs was the source of the TCR library. Building of the TCR beta libraries involved iRepertoire HTBI primers and Arm-PCR of CDR3 regions. A single record per CDR3 protein comes from TCRdb applying MiXCR to the multiplex PCR reads. Of approximately 310,000 distinct CDR3 sequences listed, approximately 20% were seen once; the top ten hold about 38%. Sample: peripheral blood mononuclear cells (PBMCs), taken at new diagnosis, from a patient treated with antithyroid drugs. These receptors all come from a female donor with Graves disease.

This sequence joins TRBV2 and TRBJ2-3, with D perhaps given as TRBD1 or TRBD2 (6 bases each). TRBJ2-5 matches the DNA end more closely, so the J call is doubtful. Germline CDR1 is SNHLY and CDR2 is FYNNEI. The CDR3 covers 13 residues. The DNA for the CDR3 is TGTGCCAGCAGGATCGTGGGGGGCGAGACCCAGTACTTC. The encoded protein is CASRIVGGETQYF.

This clonotype has at least ten counts. This rearrangement joins TRBV6-1 to TRBJ2-7; 11 nucleotides align to TRBD2. The CDR3 has 15 residues. CDR1 is MNHNS, CDR2 SASEGT, per germline. The junction had 7 bases not matched to a gene; V was cut back by 6 bases and J by 3 bases. The CDR3 nucleotides are TGTGCCAGCAGGACCGGGACTAGCGGCAACTACGAGCAGTACTTC. It encodes CASRTGTSGNYEQYF.

As regards this clonotype: This may stem from a read error, because a much larger clone lies one nucleotide away. The chain joins TRBV6-1 to TRBJ2-3; TRBD2 agrees at 8 bases. The CDR3 spans 15 residues. CDR1 and CDR2 (germline): MNHNS, SASEGT. Unmatched junction bases numbered 7, after V lost 8 bases and J lost 0 bases. This chain's CDR3 is CASERGRSSTDTQYF. The CDR3 DNA reads as TGTGCCAGCGAGCGCGGGAGGTCCAGCACAGATACGCAGTATTTT.

The rearrangement uses TRBV28 and TRBJ2-3, with D possibly matching TRBD1 (6 bases). The V end lost 3 bases, the J end lost 4 bases, and 17 bases lay between the germline ends. From germline, CDR1 is MDHEN and CDR2 SYDVKM. The CDR3 totals 16 residues. CDR3 sequence reads: CASSFSGHNTPDTQYF. The DNA of the CDR3 is TGTGCCAGCAGTTTTTCGGGACATAATACCCCAGATACGCAGTATTTT.

This clonotype turned up a few times. The rearrangement joins TRBV18 to TRBJ2-1; 7 bases line up with TRBD2. The CDR3 length is 17 residues. In germline, CDR1 is KGHSH, CDR2 LQKENI. J lost 3 bases, V lost 0 bases, and 8 bases had no gene match. The CDR3 here is CASSPPLTSTLYNEQFF. CDR3 DNA sequence: TGTGCCAGCTCACCACCCTTGACTAGCACACTCTACAATGAGCAGTTCTTC.

This clonotype was counted many times. V is TRBV3-1 and J is TRBJ2-1, with 9 positions matching TRBD2. V shed 4 bases and J 9 bases; nucleotides not matched to a gene: 13. There are 16 residues in the CDR3. Germline V gene lookup returns CDR1 LGHDT and CDR2 YNNKEL (reference sequence). For the CDR3, the DNA is TGTGCCAGCAGCCCCCCCGAGCGGGAGGTGCCTAGTGAGCAGTTCTTC. Translating gives CASSPPEREVPSEQFF.

The chain is built from TRBV28 and TRBJ2-3; 10 bases align to TRBD2. CDR3 length: 17 residues. Germline V gene sequence: CDR1 MDHEN, CDR2 SYDVKM. V trimming: 6 bases; J trimming: 3 bases; junction bases outside the gene matches: 12. The chain's CDR3 is CASSTSGIISGTDTQYF. The CDR3 nucleotides read TGTGCCAGCAGCACTAGCGGGATCATAAGTGGTACAGATACGCAGTATTTT.

This clonotype has at least ten counts. The chain joins TRBV28 to TRBJ1-2; weak D call: TRBD1 (5 bases). Germline lookup yields CDR1 MDHEN and CDR2 SYDVKM. V was shortened by 6 bases and J by 7 bases, with 21 bases between the two germline ends. The CDR3 contains 15 residues. The CDR3 sequence is CASRPPPGALIGYTF. The CDR3 region has the DNA TGTGCCAGCAGACCCCCCCCCGGGGCCCTCATTGGCTACACCTTC.

This clonotype was seen a single time. The chain joins TRBV11-2 to TRBJ2-1; 9 bases map to TRBD2. V lost 0 bases to trimming and J lost 4 bases; unmatched junction nucleotides: 4. Germline CDR1 SGHAT, CDR2 FQNNGV. The CDR3 runs to 16 residues. The CDR3 coding sequence is TGTGCCAGCAGCTTAGACGCGGGAGGGCGATACAATGAGCAGTTCTTC. This encodes CASSLDAGGRYNEQFF.

This clonotype came up many times. The rearrangement links TRBV7-8 to TRBJ2-3; D could derive from TRBD1 or TRBD2 (5 bases each). This CDR3 has 16 amino acids. V was clipped by 0 bases and J by 6 bases, with 16 bases between them. Germline lookup yields CDR1 SGHVS and CDR2 FQNEAQ. The CDR3 loop reads CASSLARGAWGDTQYF. DNA of the CDR3: TGTGCCAGCAGCTTAGCTCGAGGGGCGTGGGGGGATACGCAGTATTTT.

In this sample, this clonotype turned up many times. This chain links TRBV6-5 with TRBJ2-5; 8 bases fit TRBD2. Germline trimming cut 4 bases from V and 2 bases from J; bases unmatched to any gene: 6. The CDR3 length is 15 residues. Germline-derived CDR1 and CDR2 are MNHEY and SVGAGI. CDR3 loop: CASSSPGTRQETQYF. In nucleotides, the CDR3 is TGTGCCAGCAGTTCGCCCGGGACTAGACAAGAGACCCAGTACTTC.

This clonotype has at least ten counts. J is TRBJ1-1 and V is TRBV30; no clear D. Germline V gene lookup returns CDR1 GTSNPN and CDR2 SVGIG (reference sequence). The CDR3 length is 13 residues. Trimming removed 4 bases from V and 0 bases from J, with 9 bases in between. The CDR3 DNA reads TGTGCCTGGATTGGAAATGTGAACACTGAAGCTTTCTTT. It yields the protein CAWIGNVNTEAFF.

This clonotype was found many times. The chain combines TRBV7-8 with TRBJ1-1; D is uncertain. V dropped 2 bases and J dropped 1 base, with 5 bases sitting between them. CDR3 length: 13 amino acids. CDR1 and CDR2 (germline): SGHVS, FQNEAQ. CDR3 sequence: CASSLHRNTEAFF. CDR3 DNA sequence: TGTGCCAGCAGCTTACACAGGAACACTGAAGCTTTCTTT.

CDR3 nucleotides: TGTGCCAGCAGTCGGGATTTTCAGTACTTC. Its translation: CASSRDFQYF. The chain uses TRBV2 and TRBJ2-5; D possibly corresponds to TRBD2 (5 bases). The V and J ends lost 5 bases and 11 bases respectively, with 9 bases between them. This CDR3 has 10 residues. Germline V CDR1 and CDR2: SNHLY, FYNNEI.

On this clonotype: Only one base separates this from a far larger clonotype, so it likely reflects a read error. The rearrangement joins TRBV7-4 to TRBJ2-3; D gene ambiguous. CDR3 length: 13 amino acids. Germline CDR1 SGHVT, CDR2 SQSDAQ. The DNA for the CDR3 is TGTGCCAGCAGCTTCGGGTACACAGATATGCAGTATTTT. It specifies CASSFGYTDMQYF.

This clonotype was counted only a few times. The chain joins TRBV6-1 to TRBJ2-7; 9 bases are a match to TRBD1. J gave up 4 bases and V 6 bases, and 10 bases lay outside the gene matches. The CDR3 has 15 residues. CDR1 MNHNS and CDR2 SASEGT come from the germline V gene. CDR3 loop: CASREQGATSYEQYF. CDR3 sequence (DNA): TGTGCCAGCAGAGAACAGGGGGCGACCTCTTACGAGCAGTACTTC.

V and J are TRBV20-1 and TRBJ2-5; 10 bases match TRBD2. Germline CDR1 reads DFQATT; CDR2 reads SNEGSKA (reference sequence). Germline trimming cut 5 bases from V and 1 base from J; bases unmatched to any gene: 7. The CDR3 length is 15 residues. The CDR3 sequence is CSAPQAGGPQETQYF. CDR3 coding DNA: TGCAGTGCTCCACAAGCGGGAGGGCCCCAAGAGACCCAGTACTTC.

The rearrangement uses TRBV7-9 and TRBJ1-2, with a possible D match to TRBD1 (5 bases). Germline assignment: CDR1 SEHNR and CDR2 FQNEAQ (reference sequence). Trimming pared 1 base from V and 0 bases from J, leaving 12 bases between. This CDR3 is built from 16 residues. CDR3 DNA sequence: TGTGCCAGCAGCTTAGTGCCGATAGGGGCTAACTATGGCTACACCTTC. Its protein is CASSLVPIGANYGYTF.

This clonotype was seen ten or more times. The genes are TRBV18 and TRBJ2-7; TRBD2 agrees at 9 bases. CDR1 is KGHSH, CDR2 LQKENI, per germline. V lost 0 bases, J lost 0 bases, and 0 bases stayed unmatched. The CDR3 is 15 amino acids. The CDR3 nucleotides are TGTGCCAGCTCACCACCTAGCGGGAGCTCCTACGAGCAGTACTTC. Protein product: CASSPPSGSSYEQYF.

The chain links TRBV12-3 or TRBV12-4 to TRBJ2-1; the match to TRBD1 covers 9 bases. J gave up 8 bases and V 1 base, and 9 bases lay outside the gene matches. The CDR3 loop spans 16 amino acids. For the CDR3, the DNA is TGTGCCAGCAGTTTAGTGAGGACAGGGGTTCTCGATGAGCAGTTCTTC. Translated: CASSLVRTGVLDEQFF.

This clonotype was seen many times. The rearrangement links TRBV27 to TRBJ2-1; TRBD1 matches 12 bases. V shed 2 bases and J 2 bases; nucleotides not matched to a gene: 4. The germline V gene encodes CDR1 MNHEY and CDR2 SMNVEV (reference sequence). This CDR3 region has 17 residues. CDR3 DNA: TGTGCCAGCAGTTTAGGGACAGGGGGCGGGCCCTACAATGAGCAGTTCTTC. Translation gives CASSLGTGGGPYNEQFF.